The 7 T cell receptor beta chains listed next were all sequenced from one sample in a study of identical twins. TCRdb analysed the 5' RACE reads with MiXCR anew, one entry per CDR3 protein. The sample lists around 250,000 distinct CDR3 sequences; 12% were seen once. The data were also submitted as part of a second study, on yellow fever vaccine responses in identical twins.

Sequences were obtained from memory (CD45RO+) T cells sorted from blood. The receptor source for this set is a woman aged 18-35 years in good health.

The table lists this clonotype with a few counts. This may stem from a read error, because a much larger clone lies one nucleotide away. The V call is TRBV7-6, the J call TRBJ2-1, with 7 positions matching TRBD1. The CDR3 has 13 amino acids. Germline CDR1 and CDR2: SGHVS and FNYEAQ. V was clipped by 2 bases and J by 6 bases; unmatched bases: 1. The CDR3 DNA follows: TGTGCCAGCAGCTTATACAGGGGCAATGAGCAGTTCTTC. This sequence encodes CASSLYRGNEQFF. Filled out from reference TRBV7-6 and TRBJ2-1, the complete variable domain reads GAGVSQSPRYKVTKRGQDVALRCDPISGHVSLYWYRQALGQGPEFLTYFNYEAQQDKSGLPNDRFSAERPEGSISTLTIQRTEQRDSAMYRCASSLYRGNEQFFGPGTRLTVL.

This clonotype has ten or more counts. The rearrangement uses TRBV2 and TRBJ2-4; D unresolved. V was trimmed by 3 bases and J by 1 base, leaving 13 bases between them. The V gene's germline CDR1 is SNHLY and CDR2 FYNNEI. The CDR3 totals 16 residues. The CDR3 region has the DNA TGTGCCAGCAGTGAGTCGGCCGGAAGGGCCAAAAACATTCAGTACTTC. It yields the protein CASSESAGRAKNIQYF.

In nucleotides, the CDR3 is TGTGCCAGCAGCCCGACGACGAGCGGAGAGACCCAGTACTTC. Translated, it gives CASSPTTSGETQYF. The chain has TRBV12-3 or TRBV12-4 and TRBJ2-5; D is possibly TRBD2 (5 bases). This CDR3 region has 14 residues. Trimming took off 6 bases at V and 4 bases at J, with 15 bases between the two ends.

This clonotype has at least ten counts. The gene calls are TRBV7-9 and TRBJ2-5; tentatively, D is TRBD1 or TRBD2 (5 bases each). Germline V CDR1 and CDR2: SEHNR, FQNEAQ (reference sequence). V was pared by 3 bases and J by 3 bases, with 11 bases between. This CDR3 is built from 14 residues. This chain's CDR3 is CASSFWGLEETQYF. As DNA, the CDR3 is TGTGCCAGCAGCTTCTGGGGGTTGGAAGAGACCCAGTACTTC.

This clonotype was observed a few times. V gene TRBV12-3 or TRBV12-4 combines with J gene TRBJ2-7; 8 nucleotides agree with TRBD2. The junction had 10 bases not matched to a gene; V was cut back by 6 bases and J by 3 bases. This CDR3 contains 15 residues. This CDR3 reads CASSQAGGGFYEQYF. The CDR3 DNA follows: TGTGCCAGCAGCCAGGCCGGGGGGGGCTTCTACGAGCAGTACTTC.

This clonotype was seen a few times. For the CDR3, the DNA is TGTGCCAGCAGTGAAGATAGTAGCGGGGGCTACGAGCAGTACTTC. It yields the protein CASSEDSSGGYEQYF. This chain links TRBV6-1 with TRBJ2-7; 9 bases align to TRBD2. This CDR3 comprises 15 residues. V lost 1 base and J lost 3; bases outside the gene matches: 4. CDR1 MNHNS and CDR2 SASEGT come from the germline V gene.

This clonotype was seen ten or more times. The V and J genes are TRBV20-1 and TRBJ2-1; a weak D match, TRBD2 (5 bases). This CDR3 comprises 14 residues. The ends were cut back, 6 bases at V and 0 bases at J, with 12 bases in the middle. Germline V lookup: CDR1 DFQATT, CDR2 SNEGSKA (reference sequence). For the CDR3, the DNA is TGCAGTGCACCCCTGGGGAGCTCCTACAATGAGCAGTTCTTC. It yields the protein CSAPLGSSYNEQFF.